This entry describes one T cell receptor (beta chain). This clonotype was recorded at least ten times. No antigen is known for it. No clone much larger than this one lies a single base away; base qualities are absent. These data come from a study (dated by TCRdb to between 2014 and 2016). Regarding the study in general: The study tested whether tumor-infiltrating Tregs in breast cancer are recruited from blood Tregs or converted in situ from other CD4+ T cell subsets. Study-wide findings and limitations: Rather than covering whole repertoires, validation in the larger cohort was restricted to a single TCR beta V-J rearrangement. Tumor-infiltrating Treg TCR alpha and beta sequences overlapped most with tumor naive CD4+ T cells, then with blood naive CD4+ T cells. Tumor memory CD4+ T cell TCR gene usage clustered with blood and lymph node memory CD4+ cells and lymph node naive CD4+ cells.

Tregs were isolated as CD4+CD25+CD127-/low cells. Tregs, naive and memory CD4+ T cells from tumor, blood and ipsilateral draining lymph nodes of about 5 breast cancer patients underwent full-length TCR alpha and beta sequencing. Tumor tissue and lymph nodes from ipsilateral axillary dissection were perfused with PBS, minced and digested with collagenase I and hyaluronidase. A purity exceeding 90% was confirmed by FACS for the sorted cell populations. Full-length TCR variable regions were amplified by 5' RACE PCR with constant-region reverse primers, followed by semi-nested PCR with Nested Universal Primer A. Using the ReliaPrep RNA Cell Miniprep System, total RNA was extracted, and the SMARTer RACE 5'/3' Kit was then used to reverse transcribe the RNA into 5'RACE-ready cDNA. Full-length TCR alpha and beta libraries were barcoded with multiplex adaptors and sequenced on an Illumina MiSeq. The study's own analysis went as follows. Sequencing data were pooled across the five patients for each of nine subset-tissue groups and compared by unsupervised clustering of TCR gene usage. The Morisita-Horn index was used to calculate repertoire similarity, with shared sequences weighted by how much each contributed to each repertoire. The public reads were reprocessed in TCRdb via fastp at Q25 and MiXCR, keeping in-frame beta chains. Every distinct CDR3 protein forms one entry, paired with its most common genes and DNA. These V and J calls are TCRdb output, not the study's own analysis. This sample holds approximately 50,000 distinct CDR3 sequences; roughly 20% were observed only once. The ten largest clones take up 3% to 4% of the sample.

The receptor's source is a female donor with breast cancer. Sequenced material: tumor-infiltrating Tregs sorted from the breast tumor.

In nucleotides, the sequence is TGTGCCACCAGCAGAGGAAGGGCTGCCGCGCAAGAGACCCAGTACTTC. Translated, this is CATSRGRAAAQETQYF. This chain joins TRBV15 to TRBJ2-5, with no confident D gene call. CDR1 and CDR2 (LNHNV, YYDKDF) derive from the germline V gene (reference sequence). Its CDR3 holds 16 amino acids, cysteine through phenylalanine. The only DNA kept is the CDR3, 48 bases in frame from the first base. The trim is 1 base for V and 2 bases for J, with a gap of 14 bases between the germline ends.